This entry features one TCR beta chain sequence. Its matching antigen is unknown. Assay: immunoSEQ multiplex PCR; the TCRdb copy retains only in-frame clones and omits some. The table lists about 330,000 clones, 86% of them singletons. The data stem from a study of cytomegalovirus exposure and HLA in healthy donors. Study findings and constraints: Using the classifier, cytomegalovirus status was reportedly diagnosed with high specificity and sensitivity.

CDR3 size: 16 residues. The V and J ends lost 4 bases and 1 base respectively, with 15 bases between them. Looked up from germline, CDR1 is SGHRS and CDR2 is YFSETQ. The sample consisted of PBMCs. This rearrangement joins TRBV5-1 to TRBJ2-4, with D possibly being TRBD2 (6 bases). The TCR comes from a woman between 18 and 29 years old in good health and CMV-seronegative. The CDR3 DNA is TGCGCCAGCAGCACCAGTCCGGGAGTGGCCAAAAACATTCAGTACTTC. Its translation: CASSTSPGVAKNIQYF.